The 16 T cell receptor beta chains listed next were all sequenced from one sample in a study of blood T cell repertoires in COVID-19. Assay: immunoSEQ multiplex PCR; the TCRdb copy retains only in-frame clones and omits some. The sample lists roughly 13,000 clones, roughly 80% seen once, with around 25% in the top ten. Input material: peripheral blood. The receptors come from a man between 40 and 49 years old with active or convalescent COVID-19.

This chain links TRBV7-2 with TRBJ1-1; 9 nucleotides agree with TRBD1. Germline V gene data show CDR1 as SGHTA and CDR2 as FQGNSA. The V and J ends lost 3 bases and 2 bases, in that order; junction bases with no gene match: 4. This CDR3 is 15 amino acids long. The CDR3 nucleotides are TGTGCCAGCAGCTTTATGGGACAGGGAAACACTGAAGCTTTCTTT. It translates to CASSFMGQGNTEAFF.

The chain combines TRBV11-2 with TRBJ2-6; possibly TRBD2 for D (5 bases). The V gene's germline CDR1 is SGHAT and CDR2 FQNNGV. This CDR3 region has 15 residues. Trimming took 2 bases from V and 1 from J, leaving 6 bases between them. CDR3 loop: CASSLRGSGANVLTF. In nucleotides, the CDR3 is TGTGCCAGCAGCTTACGGGGATCTGGGGCCAACGTCCTGACTTTC.

This clone showed up just once. The genes are TRBV7-2 and TRBJ1-4; 9 bases agree with TRBD1. The CDR3 extends over 14 amino acids. Germline V gene data show CDR1 as SGHTA and CDR2 as FQGNSA. The V segment lost 5 bases and the J segment 6 bases; nucleotides outside the gene matches: 4. The CDR3 nucleotides read TGTGCCAGCAGCACGGACAGGGGAGATGAAAAACTGTTTTTT. This sequence encodes CASSTDRGDEKLFF. Complete variable domain (other parts from reference TRBV7-2 and TRBJ1-4): GAGVSQSPSNKVTEKGKDVELRCDPISGHTALYWYRQSLGQGLEFLIYFQGNSAPDKSGLPSDRFSAERTGGSVSTLTIQRTQQEDSAVYLCASSTDRGDEKLFFGSGTQLSVL.

This rearrangement joins TRBV7-2 to TRBJ2-7; possible D gene TRBD2, 7 bases. This CDR3 contains 14 residues. Trimming cost V 3 bases and J 6 bases, with 15 bases left between them. CDR1 SGHTA and CDR2 FQGNSA come from the germline V gene. The DNA of the CDR3 is TGTGCCAGCAGCTTCCGCCCAGGGGAGGGCGAGCAGTACTTC. This encodes CASSFRPGEGEQYF.

The genes are TRBV7-8 and TRBJ2-1; 13 nucleotides align to TRBD2. Looked up from germline, CDR1 is SGHVS and CDR2 is FQNEAQ. Trimming at V came to 0 bases and at J to 9 bases, leaving 14 bases not matched to a gene. This CDR3 has 19 amino acids. DNA for the CDR3: TGTGCCAGCAGCTTAGCAATTTGGACTAGCGGGAGAGGGTCCGGTGAGCAGTTCTTC. It codes for CASSLAIWTSGRGSGEQFF.

This clone has more than one count but fewer than ten. V is TRBV27 and J is TRBJ1-2; 8 bases match TRBD1. The V and J ends lost 1 base and 8 bases, in that order; junction bases with no gene match: 6. This CDR3 is built from 14 residues. Germline CDR1 is MNHEY and CDR2 is SMNVEV (reference sequence). The CDR3 reads CASSLWQGAEGYTF. The CDR3 coding sequence is TGTGCCAGCAGTTTATGGCAGGGGGCGGAGGGCTACACCTTC.

The V gene is TRBV28, the J gene TRBJ2-5, with D tentatively TRBD1 (5 bases). Trimming removed 5 bases at V and 5 bases at J, with 15 bases between. The CDR3 has 14 amino acids. CDR1 is MDHEN, CDR2 SYDVKM, per germline. The CDR3 bases are TGTGCCAGCAGTCTGGGGCCGGCCAGGGAGACCCAGTACTTC. Encoded protein: CASSLGPARETQYF.

CDR3 sequence reads: CASSLGLSGANVLTF. The DNA of the CDR3 is TGTGCCAGCAGCTTAGGACTATCTGGGGCCAACGTCCTGACTTTC. This chain links TRBV7-2 with TRBJ2-6; a weak D match, TRBD2 (5 bases). Germline CDR1 SGHTA, CDR2 FQGNSA. CDR3 length: 15 residues. V lost 1 base to trimming and J lost 1 base, with 5 bases between them.

The chain is built from TRBV10-2 and TRBJ2-2; a possible D gene is TRBD2 (7 bases). This CDR3 is built from 15 residues. V was shortened by 4 bases and J by 1 base, with 10 bases between the two germline ends. Germline CDR1 is WSHSY and CDR2 is SAAADI. The CDR3 DNA reads as TGCGCCAGCAGTGGGGAGGGGGAGAACACCGGGGAGCTGTTTTTT. Translating gives CASSGEGENTGELFF.

The chain uses TRBV21-1 and TRBJ2-7; the DNA was not used to check the table's D call, TRBD1. TRBV21-1 counts as a pseudogene. This CDR3 spans 14 amino acids. The CDR3 loop is CASSKEGAPYEQYF. In DNA form, the CDR3 reads TGTGCCAGCAGCAAAGAGGGGGCCCCCTACGAGCAGTACTTC.

This chain links TRBV5-1 with TRBJ2-5; D unclear. Trimming shortened V by 2 bases and J by 5 bases, and 13 bases separated the two germline ends. Germline CDR1 SGHRS, CDR2 YFSETQ. The CDR3 length is 14 residues. Written as DNA, the CDR3 is TGCGCCAGCAGCTTAGCCGTAGAACCCGAGACCCAGTACTTC. Amino acid sequence: CASSLAVEPETQYF.

The sample holds one count of this clone. The chain is built from TRBV15 and TRBJ1-2; a weak D match, TRBD1 (6 bases). Trimming took 1 base from V and 8 from J, leaving 17 bases between them. The CDR3 sequence is 15 residues long. Germline lookup yields CDR1 LNHNV and CDR2 YYDKDF (reference sequence). The DNA for the CDR3 is TGTGCCACCAGCAGAGGCAACAGGGACCTTGGGGGCTACACCTTC. This codes for CATSRGNRDLGGYTF.

The count of this clone is one. The chain employs TRBV29-1 and TRBJ2-3, with 9 bases matching TRBD2. CDR3 size: 16 residues. V shed 1 base, J shed 5 bases, and the junction held 10 bases outside the gene matches. Germline CDR1 is SQVTM and CDR2 is ANQGSEA. The chain's CDR3 is CSVEGRGGGREDTQYF. The CDR3 DNA reads TGCAGCGTTGAAGGGCGCGGGGGGGGGCGTGAAGATACGCAGTATTTT.

The chain couples TRBV29-1 to TRBJ2-1; 10 positions match TRBD2. Per germline, CDR1 SQVTM and CDR2 ANQGSEA. J was trimmed by 7 bases and V by 7 bases; bases with no gene match: 7. CDR3 size: 13 residues. CDR3 nucleotides: TGCAGCGCAGCGGGGGGGCTTTGGAATGAGCAGTTCTTC. Translating gives CSAAGGLWNEQFF.

The chain links TRBV27 to TRBJ1-2, with D perhaps TRBD1 (5 bases). V lost 1 base and J 6 bases, leaving 18 bases between the germline ends. The CDR3 length is 16 residues. Germline CDR1 MNHEY, CDR2 SMNVEV (reference sequence). The CDR3 sequence: CASSLWGGEGWNGYTF. CDR3 DNA: TGTGCCAGCAGTTTATGGGGGGGGGAGGGATGGAATGGCTACACCTTC.

J is TRBJ2-7 and V is TRBV9; TRBD2 matches 11 bases. The CDR3 length is 18 residues. Germline V gene data show CDR1 as SGDLS and CDR2 as YYNGEE. Losses at the gene ends were 4 bases for V and 3 bases for J; bases not matched to a gene: 15. The CDR3 coding sequence is TGTGCCAGCAGCCCTAGCGGGGGGAGGACTGCTCTAAGCTACGAGCAGTACTTC. As protein: CASSPSGGRTALSYEQYF.